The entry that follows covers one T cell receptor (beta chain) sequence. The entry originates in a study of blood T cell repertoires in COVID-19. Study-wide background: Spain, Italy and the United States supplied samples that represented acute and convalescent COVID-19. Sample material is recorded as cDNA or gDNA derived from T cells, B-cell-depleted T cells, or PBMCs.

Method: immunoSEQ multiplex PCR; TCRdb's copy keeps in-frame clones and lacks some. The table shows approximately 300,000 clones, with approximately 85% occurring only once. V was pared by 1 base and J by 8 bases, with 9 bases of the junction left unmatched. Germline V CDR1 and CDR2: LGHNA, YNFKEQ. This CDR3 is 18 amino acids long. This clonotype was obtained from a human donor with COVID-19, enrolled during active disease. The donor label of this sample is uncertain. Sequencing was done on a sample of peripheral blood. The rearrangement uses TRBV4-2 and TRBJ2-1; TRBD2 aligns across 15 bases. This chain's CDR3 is CASSQGTTGTSGRHEQFF. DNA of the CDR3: TGTGCCAGCAGCCAAGGTACGACCGGGACTAGCGGGAGGCATGAGCAGTTCTTC.